This T cell receptor (beta chain) was obtained from a study of radiotherapy plus CTLA-4 blockade in lung cancer. Looking at the study overall: Among all patients, roughly 19% showed objective responses, while roughly 30% had disease control. Overall study results and limits: The best prediction of response reportedly came from early blood T cell clone dynamics, with interferon-beta. Among blood TCR repertoires after radiotherapy plus ipilimumab, tumor-derived clones expanded.

The CDR3 consists of 14 residues. Germline CDR1 is SGHDT and CDR2 is YYEEEE. The V and J ends lost 4 bases and 5 bases, in that order; junction bases with no gene match: 8. Participants had chemo-refractory metastatic non-small-cell lung cancer and were treated with focal radiation plus ipilimumab CTLA-4 blockade. Notes on this clone: What it recognizes is unknown.

Clones were read by immunoSEQ multiplex PCR, and TCRdb kept only the in-frame ones, dropping some. The data show 43,000 or so clones, with approximately 62% seen just once and approximately 17% held by the top ten. This TCR was recovered from a human donor with non-small cell lung cancer who had a partial response to radiotherapy plus ipilimumab. The source material was peripheral blood, sampled from a patient treated with radiotherapy plus ipilimumab. The chain recombines TRBV5-6 with TRBJ2-5; 7 bases are shared with TRBD1. This CDR3 is CASSAVDRAETQYF. The DNA for the CDR3 is TGTGCCAGCAGCGCCGTCGACAGGGCGGAGACCCAGTACTTC.